This TCR beta chain was recorded in a study of blood T cell repertoires in COVID-19. Study-wide background: Sources were T cells, B-cell-depleted T cells, or PBMCs; the material itself was cDNA or gDNA.

All enrollees were roughly 18 to 90 years old and from approximately 24 US areas. Participants were placed into cohorts based on the clinical history they reported. The repertoire was sequenced with immunoSEQ multiplex PCR; TCRdb's copy has only in-frame clones and lacks some. The data hold under 500,000 clones, with roughly 87% observed a single time. Germline CDR1 and CDR2: SQVTM and ANQGSEA. This CDR3 has 17 residues. J was trimmed by 8 bases and V by 0 bases; bases with no gene match: 11. The TCR was taken from a woman aged 18 to 35 with acute COVID-19. The chain has TRBV29-1 and TRBJ2-1; TRBD2 aligns across 12 bases. Sequencing was performed on PBMCs or T cells enriched from blood (not recorded which). This CDR3 is CSVEDRLAGGPSYEQFF. In DNA form, the CDR3 reads TGCAGCGTTGAAGATCGCCTAGCGGGGGGGCCGTCATATGAGCAGTTCTTC.